These 4 T cell receptor beta chains were sequenced from one sample in a study of cytomegalovirus exposure and HLA in healthy donors. Clones were sequenced by immunoSEQ multiplex PCR, and TCRdb holds only the in-frame ones, with some missing. Of 110,000 to 150,000 clones detected, approximately 84% appear once; the ten largest clones hold over 1.3%. Material: PBMCs. The receptor source for this set is a woman in her twenties or thirties in good health and CMV-seronegative.

The chain is built from TRBV7-6 and TRBJ2-2; TRBD1 matches 8 bases. CDR3 length equals 18 residues. Germline values: CDR1 SGHVS, CDR2 FNYEAQ. The J segment lost 4 bases and the V segment lost 1 base, leaving 11 bases of the junction unmatched. In nucleotides, the CDR3 is TGTGCCAGCAGCTTAGTATTACGGCAGGGGGCGACCACCGGGGAGCTGTTTTTT. This gives the protein CASSLVLRQGATTGELFF.

This chain links TRBV2 with TRBJ1-5; no definite D call. Per the germline V gene, CDR1 is SNHLY and CDR2 is FYNNEI. Trimming pared 6 bases from V and 1 base from J, leaving 10 bases between. This CDR3 is built from 14 residues. The CDR3 nucleotides are TGTGCCAGCAGGGCGACGGGGAGCAATCAGCCCCAGCATTTT. It codes for CASRATGSNQPQHF.

The chain combines TRBV7-3 with TRBJ1-5; D remains unclear. Trimming pared 0 bases from V and 0 bases from J, leaving 9 bases between. Germline V gives CDR1 SGHTA, CDR2 FQGTGA. The CDR3 covers 16 residues. The chain's CDR3 is CASSLTVGNSNQPQHF. CDR3 sequence (DNA): TGTGCCAGCAGCTTAACGGTCGGGAATAGCAATCAGCCCCAGCATTTT. The variable domain in full, with the rest retrieved from reference TRBV7-3 and TRBJ1-5, is GAGVSQTPSNKVTEKGKYVELRCDPISGHTALYWYRQSLGQGPEFLIYFQGTGAADDSGLPNDRFFAVRPEGSVSTLKIQRTERGDSAVYLCASSLTVGNSNQPQHFGDGTRLSIL.

The rearrangement joins TRBV27 to TRBJ2-7; 7 bases are shared with TRBD2. V was clipped by 6 bases and J by 6 bases; unmatched bases: 11. The CDR3 runs 14 residues. Germline-derived CDR1 and CDR2 are MNHEY and SMNVEV (reference sequence). The CDR3, as DNA: TGTGCCAGCAGCCCCGGGGCGGGGGTAGGCGAGCAGTACTTC. Its protein is CASSPGAGVGEQYF.